This passage covers 26 T cell receptor beta chains from one sample sequenced in a study of T cell changes during pregnancy in multiple sclerosis. The assay was immunoSEQ multiplex PCR, and TCRdb's table has in-frame clones only and misses some. The sample holds tens of thousands of clones, more than 75% seen once. Sequencing used peripheral blood, obtained in the third trimester of pregnancy. All receptors derive from a female donor with multiple sclerosis, enrolled in a pregnancy study.

This rearrangement joins TRBV6-5 to TRBJ1-2, with D maybe TRBD1 (5 bases). The ends were cut back, 5 bases at V and 0 bases at J, with 13 bases in the middle. The CDR3 spans 15 residues. Germline CDR1 is MNHEY and CDR2 is SVGAGI. CDR3: CASSAPGLANYGYTF. The CDR3 DNA is TGTGCCAGCAGTGCCCCAGGGTTAGCTAACTATGGCTACACCTTC.

V usage is TRBV14 and J usage is TRBJ2-7; 14 bases map to TRBD2. The CDR3 is 15 residues long. The V gene's germline CDR1 is SGHDN and CDR2 FVKESK. V gave up 5 bases and J gave up 6 bases; unmatched junction bases: 6. The CDR3 nucleotides read TGTGCCAGCAGCTCCGGGACTAGCGGGGGACTCGAGCAGTACTTC. Protein product: CASSSGTSGGLEQYF.

The V call is TRBV4-1, the J call TRBJ1-2, with D perhaps TRBD1 (5 bases). The germline V gene encodes CDR1 MGHRA and CDR2 YSYEKL. This CDR3 has 13 amino acids. Trimming shortened V by 1 base and J by 5 bases, and 8 bases separated the two germline ends. The CDR3 sequence: CASSQVGVYGYTF. CDR3 nucleotides: TGCGCCAGCAGCCAAGTAGGGGTGTATGGCTACACCTTC.

The chain has TRBV5-1 and TRBJ1-1; D unresolved. Between the trimmed V and J ends, which lost 5 bases and 1 base, there was a span of 9 bases. Germline assignment: CDR1 SGHRS and CDR2 YFSETQ. The CDR3 runs to 13 residues. The CDR3 region has the DNA TGCGCCAGCAGGGATCCAGGGAACACTGAAGCTTTCTTT. Amino acid sequence: CASRDPGNTEAFF.

This clone was seen a single time. The chain joins TRBV27 to TRBJ1-5; D is perhaps TRBD1 (5 bases). CDR1 MNHEY and CDR2 SMNVEV come from the germline V gene (reference sequence). This CDR3 spans 13 amino acids. Trimming left V 6 bases short and J 3 bases short, with 9 bases between. CDR3 nucleotides: TGTGCCAGCAGGGACACCTTCAATCAGCCCCAGCATTTT. Translating gives CASRDTFNQPQHF.

The V call is TRBV19, the J call TRBJ1-2, with 8 bases aligning to TRBD1. This CDR3 region has 15 residues. The V gene end was trimmed by 5 bases and the J gene end by 8 bases; junction bases not matched to a gene: 13. CDR1 is LNHDA, CDR2 SQIVND, per germline (reference sequence). For the CDR3, the DNA is TGTGCCAGTAGTTCCCGGGGACAGGCGACGGAAGGCTACACCTTC. As protein: CASSSRGQATEGYTF.

V gene TRBV6-4 combines with J gene TRBJ2-3; 16 bases fit TRBD2. The CDR3 has 16 residues. The germline gives CDR1 MRHNA, CDR2 SNTAGT. Trimming took 4 bases from V and 4 from J; bases not matched to a gene: 2. CDR3 nucleotide sequence: TGTGCCAGCAGTGCGGGACTAGCGGGGGGGCCAGATACGCAGTATTTT. Amino acids: CASSAGLAGGPDTQYF.

The V gene is TRBV7-2, the J gene TRBJ1-1, with D uncertain. Trimming took off 2 bases at V and 8 bases at J, with 9 bases between the two ends. This CDR3 has 12 amino acids. Germline V gives CDR1 SGHTA, CDR2 FQGNSA. The CDR3 spells CASSLYGGEAFF. The CDR3 DNA follows: TGTGCCAGCAGCTTATACGGAGGGGAAGCTTTCTTT.

V and J are TRBV5-1 and TRBJ1-3, with 8 bases identical to TRBD1. V dropped 2 bases and J dropped 3; count of bases not matched to a gene: 13. The germline CDR1 and CDR2 sequences are SGHRS and YFSETQ. The length of the CDR3 is 18 residues. CDR3 protein: CASSLAPARTGFGNTIYF. The CDR3 DNA is TGCGCCAGCAGCTTAGCCCCCGCACGGACAGGGTTTGGAAACACCATATATTTT.

The V call is TRBV7-3, the J call TRBJ1-1; possible D gene TRBD1, 5 bases. The CDR3 runs to 18 residues. Germline V gene lookup returns CDR1 SGHTA and CDR2 FQGTGA. Trimming stripped 0 bases from V and 6 bases from J, with 23 bases between. Written as DNA, the CDR3 is TGTGCCAGCAGCTTAACGTTGGCCGGGGGAAGGGCTGGATCTGAAGCTTTCTTT. Residues: CASSLTLAGGRAGSEAFF.

CDR3 loop: CASSPGTGAQPQHF. CDR3 sequence (DNA): TGTGCCAGCAGTCCCGGGACAGGGGCTCAGCCCCAGCATTTT. The chain employs TRBV28 and TRBJ1-5; 10 bases match TRBD1. V was pared by 5 bases and J by 6 bases, with 4 bases of the junction left unmatched. CDR3 length: 14 residues. CDR1 and CDR2 from the germline V gene are MDHEN and SYDVKM. The full variable domain, with the rest looked up from reference TRBV28 and TRBJ1-5, is DVKVTQSSRYLVKRTGEKVFLECVQDMDHENMFWYRQDPGLGLRLIYFSYDVKMKEKGDIPEGYSVSREKKERFSLILESASTNQTSMYLCASSPGTGAQPQHFGDGTRLSIL.

The V and J genes are TRBV9 and TRBJ1-2; a possible D gene is TRBD1 (5 bases). CDR3 length: 15 amino acids. Germline values: CDR1 SGDLS, CDR2 YYNGEE. V was pared by 3 bases and J by 0 bases, with 12 bases between. CDR3 amino acids: CASSEGNPPNYGYTF. In nucleotides, the CDR3 is TGTGCCAGCAGCGAGGGGAACCCTCCTAACTATGGCTACACCTTC. Using reference TRBV9 and TRBJ1-2 for the parts outside the CDR3, the full variable domain is DSGVTQTPKHLITATGQRVTLRCSPRSGDLSVYWYQQSLDQGLQFLIQYYNGEERAKGNILERFSAQQFPDLHSELNLSSLELGDSALYFCASSEGNPPNYGYTFGSGTRLTVV.

The chain recombines TRBV23-1 with TRBJ2-7; 9 positions match TRBD1. Being an ORF, TRBV23-1 has a function that is uncertain. The length of the CDR3 is 17 residues. Germline trimming cut 3 bases from V and 1 base from J; bases unmatched to any gene: 10. The CDR3 spells CASSHGDRDRPSYEQYF. CDR3 coding DNA: TGCGCCAGCAGTCACGGGGACAGGGACCGTCCGTCCTACGAGCAGTACTTC.

V gene TRBV15 combines with J gene TRBJ1-2; 10 bases match TRBD1. V trimming: 0 bases; J trimming: 4 bases; junction bases outside the gene matches: 14. Germline CDR1 LNHNV, CDR2 YYDKDF (reference sequence). The CDR3 consists of 19 residues. The CDR3 reads CATSRDYGQGGSSFYGYTF. The CDR3 DNA sequence: TGTGCCACCAGCAGAGATTACGGACAGGGGGGATCATCCTTCTATGGCTACACCTTC.

The rearrangement uses TRBV5-1 and TRBJ2-2, with 7 bases lining up with TRBD1. The V gene's germline CDR1 is SGHRS and CDR2 YFSETQ. This CDR3 contains 15 residues. V lost 4 bases to trimming and J lost 1 base; unmatched junction nucleotides: 4. CDR3 in DNA: TGCGCCAGCAGCCGTCCAGGGGGGAACACCGGGGAGCTGTTTTTT. It codes for CASSRPGGNTGELFF. Using reference TRBV5-1 and TRBJ2-2 for the parts outside the CDR3, the full variable domain is KAGVTQTPRYLIKTRGQQVTLSCSPISGHRSVSWYQQTPGQGLQFLFEYFSETQRNKGNFPGRFSGRQFSNSRSEMNVSTLELGDSALYLCASSRPGGNTGELFFGEGSRLTVL.

The rearrangement joins TRBV10-3 to TRBJ1-2; D is unresolved. The CDR3 runs to 13 residues. V lost 3 bases to trimming and J lost 7 bases, with 12 bases between them. Germline V gene sequence: CDR1 ENHRY, CDR2 SYGVKD. CDR3 DNA: TGTGCCATCAGTGAAGTTTCGGCGGGTGGCTACACCTTC. Protein: CAISEVSAGGYTF.

CDR3 region: CASRLAGGTGELFF. CDR3 DNA sequence: TGCGCCAGCAGACTAGCGGGGGGCACCGGGGAGCTGTTTTTT. The chain links TRBV10-1 to TRBJ2-2; 12 bases agree with TRBD2. CDR1 is WNHNN, CDR2 SYGVQD, per germline (reference sequence). Unmatched junction bases numbered 0, after V lost 6 bases and J lost 4 bases. This CDR3 comprises 14 residues.

The V and J genes are TRBV5-1 and TRBJ2-3, with D uncertain. The CDR3 length is 13 residues. Trimming removed 6 bases from V and 1 base from J, with 9 bases in between. Germline-derived CDR1 and CDR2 are SGHRS and YFSETQ. In DNA, the CDR3 is TGCGCCAGCACGGTAGAGGGCACAGATACGCAGTATTTT. Protein: CASTVEGTDTQYF.

The chain links TRBV2 to TRBJ1-1; D gene unclear. The CDR3 runs 13 residues. Trimming took off 7 bases at V and 1 base at J, with 10 bases between the two ends. Germline loops: CDR1 SNHLY, CDR2 FYNNEI. The chain's CDR3 is CASTLDSNTEAFF. The CDR3 coding sequence is TGTGCCAGCACCCTTGACTCGAACACTGAAGCTTTCTTT.

CDR3 nucleotides: TGTGCCAGCAGCTTAGACGGGGTGCGCGAGCAGTACTTC. Residues: CASSLDGVREQYF. The J gene is TRBJ2-7, the V gene TRBV11-2, with a weak D call TRBD2 (5 bases). Germline values: CDR1 SGHAT, CDR2 FQNNGV. This CDR3 is built from 13 residues. Trimming shortened V by 0 bases and J by 6 bases, and 9 bases separated the two germline ends.

The chain joins TRBV15 to TRBJ2-7; 9 bases map to TRBD1. The CDR3 extends over 17 amino acids. From germline, CDR1 is LNHNV and CDR2 YYDKDF (reference sequence). The V segment lost 1 base and the J segment 3 bases; nucleotides outside the gene matches: 10. In DNA, the CDR3 is TGTGCCACCAGCAGAGGCCTCCCGACAGGGGGGGGCTACGAGCAGTACTTC. This codes for CATSRGLPTGGGYEQYF. Looking up the rest from reference TRBV15 and TRBJ2-7 gives the full variable domain: DAMVIQNPRYQVTQFGKPVTLSCSQTLNHNVMYWYQQKSSQAPKLLFHYYDKDFNNEADTPDNFQSRRPNTSFCFLDIRSPGLGDTAMYLCATSRGLPTGGGYEQYFGPGTRLTVT.

The table lists this clone with a few counts. The rearrangement uses TRBV5-4 and TRBJ2-3, with TRBD2 as a possible D gene (6 bases). The CDR3 totals 15 residues. The germline CDR1 and CDR2 sequences are SGHNT and YYREEE (reference sequence). Trimming removed 0 bases at V and 2 bases at J, with 10 bases between. The CDR3 bases are TGTGCCAGCAGCTTGGGGGGAGGCCTCACAGATACGCAGTATTTT. Amino acids: CASSLGGGLTDTQYF. Complete variable domain (other parts from reference TRBV5-4 and TRBJ2-3): ETGVTQSPTHLIKTRGQQVTLRCSSQSGHNTVSWYQQALGQGPQFIFQYYREEENGRGNFPPRFSGLQFPNYSSELNVNALELDDSALYLCASSLGGGLTDTQYFGPGTRLTVL.

The rearrangement links TRBV11-2 to TRBJ1-5; D remains ambiguous. The CDR3 loop spans 15 amino acids. Per the germline V gene, CDR1 is SGHAT and CDR2 is FQNNGV. The V gene lost 2 bases and the J gene lost 4 bases, with 12 bases spanning the gap. The CDR3 loop is CASSLRGVTNQPQHF. The CDR3 nucleotides are TGTGCCAGCAGCTTAAGAGGCGTCACAAATCAGCCCCAGCATTTT.

This chain links TRBV29-1 with TRBJ2-1, with 9 bases fitting TRBD1. After removal of 4 bases from V and 0 bases from J, the junction contained 10 bases not matched to a gene. There are 17 residues in the CDR3. Germline V lookup: CDR1 SQVTM, CDR2 ANQGSEA. The chain's CDR3 is CSVVGTGRISSYNEQFF. The CDR3 DNA reads TGCAGCGTTGTGGGGACAGGGCGAATAAGCTCCTACAATGAGCAGTTCTTC.

The chain links TRBV6-6 to TRBJ1-1, with a possible D match to TRBD1 (5 bases). The germline V gene encodes CDR1 MNHNY and CDR2 SVGAGI (reference sequence). The CDR3 covers 14 residues. V lost 6 bases and J 0 bases, leaving 11 bases between the germline ends. DNA of the CDR3: TGTGCCAGCAGGGGGGAGGCCATGAACACTGAAGCTTTCTTT. Its protein product is CASRGEAMNTEAFF.

The chain couples TRBV6-5 to TRBJ1-1, with D tentatively TRBD1 (6 bases). V lost 6 bases, J lost 5 bases, and 13 bases lay in between. Germline-derived CDR1 and CDR2 are MNHEY and SVGAGI. The CDR3 has 13 amino acids. CDR3 nucleotides: TGTGCCAGCAGACAGGGCATAGGGACTGAAGCTTTCTTT. Its translation: CASRQGIGTEAFF.